Listed below are T cell receptor beta chains from one sample, sequenced in a study of beta chain features in type 1 diabetes. Libraries were prepared by immunoSEQ multiplex PCR; TCRdb keeps only in-frame clonotypes and omits some of them. The sample has about 140,000 clones; about 7.1% are singletons. Input material: central memory CD4+ T cells from blood. The receptors were gathered from a woman younger than 45 in good health. Each CDR3 is given with its conserved first and last residue. The D gene is left open where the match is weak. Clone size appears in some rows only: once, few, many, or a class for an expanded clone.

v_call	cdr3_length	clone_size	j_call	d_call	cdr3_aa	cdr3_nt
TRBV19	16	-	TRBJ1-5	TRBD1	CASIPRGTASNQPQHF	TGTGCCAGTATCCCTAGAGGGACAGCTAGCAATCAGCCCCAGCATTTT
TRBV29-1	13	few	TRBJ2-3	-	CSLKVRFTDTQYF	TGCAGCCTCAAAGTCAGGTTCACAGATACGCAGTATTTT
TRBV9	19	-	TRBJ2-1	TRBD2	CASSSLGTSPSSSYNEQFF	TGTGCCAGCAGCTCGCTAGGGACTAGCCCATCTAGCTCCTACAATGAGCAGTTCTTC
TRBV14	14	few	TRBJ2-3	-	CASSHREYTDTQYF	TGTGCCAGCAGCCATCGGGAGTACACAGATACGCAGTATTTT
TRBV6-1	14	-	TRBJ1-1	-	CASSRDWKNTEAFF	TGTGCCAGCAGCCGGGACTGGAAGAACACTGAAGCTTTCTTT
TRBV18	17	many	TRBJ2-3	TRBD2	CASSRGLSGRFEDTQYF	TGTGCCAGCTCACGAGGGCTCAGCGGGAGATTTGAAGATACGCAGTATTTT
TRBV9	13	few	TRBJ1-5	-	CASSVEGDQPQHF	TGTGCCAGCAGCGTAGAGGGGGATCAGCCCCAGCATTTT
TRBV15	17	few	TRBJ2-7	-	CATSRDPPGGPAYEQYF	TGTGCCACCAGCAGAGATCCCCCCGGTGGGCCCGCCTACGAGCAGTACTTC
TRBV28	17	few	TRBJ1-5	-	CASRADSPQSGNQPQHF	TGTGCCAGCAGGGCGGACAGCCCGCAATCGGGCAATCAGCCCCAGCATTTT
TRBV7-2	13	-	TRBJ2-1	TRBD2	CASSSGSDNEQFF	TGTGCCAGCAGTAGCGGGAGTGACAATGAGCAGTTCTTC
TRBV7-2	13	few	TRBJ2-5	-	CASSETSIKTQYF	TGTGCCAGCAGCGAGACTAGTATAAAGACCCAGTACTTC
TRBV18	15	-	TRBJ2-4	TRBD1	CASSPRDRATNIWYF	TGTGCCAGCTCACCACGGGACAGGGCCACTAATATTTGGTACTTC
TRBV2	17	few	TRBJ2-3	-	CASTVERPSSVKNTQYF	TGTGCCAGCACCGTAGAAAGGCCTAGCTCGGTAAAGAATACGCAGTATTTT
TRBV5-1	12	-	TRBJ1-5	-	CASSFDREPQHF	TGCGCCAGCAGTTTTGATCGAGAGCCCCAGCATTTT
TRBV9	17	few	TRBJ2-1	TRBD2	CASSPRLAESSYNEQFF	TGTGCCAGCAGCCCCCGACTAGCGGAAAGCTCCTACAATGAGCAGTTCTTC
TRBV18	15	-	TRBJ2-7	TRBD1	CASSRQGADFYEQYF	TGTGCCAGCTCACGACAGGGGGCCGATTTCTACGAGCAGTACTTC
TRBV19	14	-	TRBJ1-5	TRBD1	CASSRTGSNQPQHF	TGTGCCAGTAGTAGGACAGGGAGCAATCAGCCCCAGCATTTT
TRBV5-1	15	-	TRBJ2-1	TRBD1	CASSLVIDRVGEQFF	TGCGCCAGCAGCTTAGTAATCGACAGGGTGGGTGAGCAGTTCTTC
TRBV27	14	many	TRBJ2-7	-	CASSLRSLGGEQYF	TGTGCCAGCAGTTTACGCTCGCTAGGAGGGGAGCAGTACTTC
TRBV7-3	13	-	TRBJ2-5	-	CASSSDSRETQYF	TGTGCCAGCAGCTCGGACAGCCGGGAGACCCAGTACTTC
TRBV10-3	13	few	TRBJ1-2	TRBD1	CAISAGGDYGYTF	TGTGCCATCAGTGCAGGGGGCGACTATGGCTACACCTTC
TRBV19	15	few	TRBJ2-7	-	CASSIRLQGHYEQYF	TGTGCCAGTAGTATACGCCTTCAGGGACACTACGAGCAGTACTTC
TRBV19	17	few	TRBJ2-6	TRBD1	CASSTGQGSSGANVLTF	TGTGCCAGTAGTACAGGACAGGGGAGCTCTGGGGCCAACGTCCTGACTTTC
TRBV7-6	15	-	TRBJ1-2	TRBD1	CASSLDGTGNYGYTF	TGTGCCAGCAGCTTAGATGGGACAGGGAACTATGGCTACACCTTC
TRBV28	16	-	TRBJ2-4	-	CASSSGDLNYKNIQYF	TGTGCCAGCAGTTCAGGGGACCTAAATTACAAAAACATTCAGTACTTC
TRBV5-1	16	few	TRBJ2-3	TRBD2	CASSPSPGLVADTQYF	TGCGCCAGCAGCCCCTCGCCGGGACTAGTTGCAGATACGCAGTATTTT
TRBV7-9	11	many	TRBJ2-7	TRBD1	CASSETGILFF	TGTGCCAGCAGCGAGACAGGGATCCTCTTCTTC
TRBV9	15	few	TRBJ2-1	TRBD1	CASSVVGQAWNEQFF	TGTGCCAGCAGCGTAGTAGGACAGGCTTGGAATGAGCAGTTCTTC
TRBV30	15	-	TRBJ1-5	TRBD1	CAWRGKQGVAQPQHF	TGTGCCTGGAGGGGGAAACAGGGGGTCGCTCAGCCCCAGCATTTT
TRBV7-2	13	few	TRBJ2-5	-	CASRKGGGETQYF	TGTGCCAGCCGCAAGGGAGGGGGGGAGACCCAGTACTTC
TRBV5-7	14	-	TRBJ2-2	TRBD2	CASSFVTSPGELFF	TGTGCCAGCAGCTTCGTGACTAGCCCCGGGGAGCTGTTTTTT
TRBV19	13	-	TRBJ1-5	-	CASSIKGEQPQHF	TGTGCCAGTAGTATAAAGGGGGAGCAGCCCCAGCATTTT
TRBV5-1	15	-	TRBJ1-2	-	CASTLTPGTNYGYTF	TGCGCCAGCACCCTAACTCCAGGGACTAACTATGGCTACACCTTC
TRBV6-1	12	-	TRBJ2-7	-	CASRREPHEQYF	TGTGCCAGCCGCAGGGAACCTCACGAGCAGTACTTC
TRBV28	15	-	TRBJ2-6	TRBD1	CASRHGTALPNVLTF	TGTGCCAGCAGGCACGGGACAGCCCTGCCCAACGTCCTGACTTTC
TRBV2	14	few	TRBJ2-1	-	CASSRLSSYNEQFF	TGTGCCAGCAGTCGTCTAAGCTCCTACAATGAGCAGTTCTTC
TRBV5-4	15	-	TRBJ2-1	TRBD2	CASNTGTRDPQEQFF	TGTGCCAGCAACACCGGGACTAGGGACCCCCAGGAGCAGTTCTTC
TRBV5-1	12	few	TRBJ2-7	-	CASSDTGLEQYF	TGCGCCAGCAGCGATACAGGGTTGGAGCAGTACTTC
TRBV29-1	15	-	TRBJ2-1	TRBD2	CSGETAGASYNEQFF	TGCAGCGGGGAGACAGCGGGGGCATCCTACAATGAGCAGTTCTTC
TRBV7-2	15	-	TRBJ1-1	-	CASSLDHRVGTEAFF	TGTGCCAGCAGCTTAGATCACAGGGTGGGCACTGAAGCTTTCTTT
TRBV29-1	16	many	TRBJ2-1	TRBD2	CSVTSGITKTYNEQFF	TGCAGCGTTACTAGCGGGATTACCAAGACGTACAATGAGCAGTTCTTC
TRBV7-6	13	-	TRBJ1-5	-	CASSLAGGRPQHF	TGTGCCAGCAGCTTAGCAGGCGGGCGGCCCCAGCATTTT
TRBV25-1	16	-	TRBJ1-4	TRBD1	CASSAQGADTNEKLFF	TGTGCCAGCAGTGCACAGGGGGCGGACACTAATGAAAAACTGTTTTTT
TRBV5-4	16	few	TRBJ2-1	TRBD2	CASQSNGLAGINEQFF	TGTGCCAGCCAATCAAACGGACTAGCGGGGATCAATGAGCAGTTCTTC
TRBV4-2	14	-	TRBJ2-2	-	CASSQDNGAGELFF	TGTGCCAGCAGCCAAGATAACGGGGCCGGGGAGCTGTTTTTT
TRBV5-1	15	few	TRBJ2-3	TRBD1	CASSSRDRSTDTQYF	TGCGCCAGCAGCAGCCGGGACAGGAGCACAGATACGCAGTATTTT
TRBV6-5	16	few	TRBJ1-2	TRBD1	CASSYSTDRLNYGYTF	TGTGCCAGCAGTTACTCCACGGACAGGCTGAACTATGGCTACACCTTC
TRBV19	14	few	TRBJ2-1	-	CASSGWSSYNEQFF	TGTGCCAGTAGTGGGTGGAGTTCCTACAATGAGCAGTTCTTC
TRBV6-5	15	-	TRBJ1-2	TRBD1	CASSRTGGFNYGYTF	TGTGCCAGCAGTCGTACAGGGGGCTTTAACTATGGCTACACCTTC
TRBV19	15	-	TRBJ2-3	-	CASSTQGLSTDTQYF	TGTGCCAGTAGTACTCAGGGGCTCTCCACAGATACGCAGTATTTT
TRBV7-2	15	-	TRBJ2-1	TRBD1	CASSLQDRINNEQFF	TGTGCCAGCAGCTTACAGGACAGGATTAACAATGAGCAGTTCTTC
TRBV4-3	17	-	TRBJ2-3	TRBD2	CASSQLGGALSTDTQYF	TGCGCCAGCAGCCAGCTCGGGGGGGCTTTGAGCACAGATACGCAGTATTTT
TRBV19	16	few	TRBJ2-1	TRBD2	CASTPLARSSYNEQFF	TGTGCCAGTACCCCACTAGCGCGTAGCTCCTACAATGAGCAGTTCTTC
TRBV29-1	15	few	TRBJ1-1	-	CSSSGGRGGYTEAFF	TGCAGCTCCTCCGGGGGCAGGGGAGGGTACACTGAAGCTTTCTTT
TRBV11-1	13	few	TRBJ2-2	-	CASSSVDTGELFF	TGTGCCAGCAGCTCCGTAGACACCGGGGAGCTGTTTTTT